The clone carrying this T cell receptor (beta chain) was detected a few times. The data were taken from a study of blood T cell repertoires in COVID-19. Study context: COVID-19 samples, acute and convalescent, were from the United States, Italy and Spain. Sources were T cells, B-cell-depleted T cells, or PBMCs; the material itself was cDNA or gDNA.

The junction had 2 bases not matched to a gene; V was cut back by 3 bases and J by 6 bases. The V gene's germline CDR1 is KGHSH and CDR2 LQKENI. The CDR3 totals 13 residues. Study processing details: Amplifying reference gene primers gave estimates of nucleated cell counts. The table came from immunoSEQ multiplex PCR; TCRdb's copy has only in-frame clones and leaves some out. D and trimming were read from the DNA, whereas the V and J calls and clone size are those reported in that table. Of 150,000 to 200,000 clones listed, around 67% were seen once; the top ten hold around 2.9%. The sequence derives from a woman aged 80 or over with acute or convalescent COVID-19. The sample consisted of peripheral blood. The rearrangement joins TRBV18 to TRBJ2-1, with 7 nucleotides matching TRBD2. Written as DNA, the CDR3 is TGTGCCAGCTCACCCGCTAGCGGCAATGAGCAGTTCTTC. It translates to CASSPASGNEQFF. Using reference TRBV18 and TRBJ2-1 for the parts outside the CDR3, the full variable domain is NAGVMQNPRHLVRRRGQEARLRCSPMKGHSHVYWYRQLPEEGLKFMVYLQKENIIDESGMPKERFSAEFPKEGPSILRIQQVVRGDSAAYFCASSPASGNEQFFGPGTRLTVL.